The sequence of this TCR beta chain was determined in a study of control samples from healthy donors and cancer patients. The CDR3 covers 17 residues. Germline CDR1 is LGHNT and CDR2 is FRNRAP. Trimming removed 5 bases from V and 0 bases from J; junction bases left unmatched: 6. Data came from immunoSEQ multiplex PCR; TCRdb stores just in-frame clones and leaves some out. This repertoire shows over 100,000 clones, approximately 89% found once; its top ten account for around 3.3%. Sequenced material: blood. The TCR was taken from a man between 40 and 49 years old in good health. V gene TRBV12-5 combines with J gene TRBJ1-6; 8 bases are a match to TRBD1. Here the CDR3 DNA reads TGTGCTAGTGGTCTTGACAGGGGTAGCTCCTATAATTCACCCCTCCACTTT. Translating it yields CASGLDRGSSYNSPLHF.